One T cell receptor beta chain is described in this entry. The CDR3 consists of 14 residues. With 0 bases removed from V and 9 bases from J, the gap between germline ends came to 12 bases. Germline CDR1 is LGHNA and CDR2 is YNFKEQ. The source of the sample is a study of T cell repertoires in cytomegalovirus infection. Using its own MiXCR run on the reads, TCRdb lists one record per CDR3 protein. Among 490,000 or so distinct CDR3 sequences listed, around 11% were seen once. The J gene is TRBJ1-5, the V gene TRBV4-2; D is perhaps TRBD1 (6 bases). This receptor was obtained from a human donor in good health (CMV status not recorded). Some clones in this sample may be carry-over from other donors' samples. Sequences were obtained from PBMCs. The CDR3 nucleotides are TGTGCCAGCAGCCAAGATGGGGGCCCAGGGCCCCAGCATTTT. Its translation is CASSQDGGPGPQHF.